These 26 T cell receptor beta chains originate from one sample sequenced in a study of response to subunit inactivated influenza vaccine (dated by TCRdb to 2016 to 2018). Library method: RT-PCR. For sequencing, an Illumina HiSeq 2500 was employed. Using fastp at Q25 and MiXCR, TCRdb reprocessed the public reads and kept productive beta chains. Every CDR3 protein is listed once, alongside the most common genes and DNA of its rows. Across this sample there are around 490,000 distinct CDR3 sequences, with approximately 7.1% seen only once. The biggest ten clones account for under 15% of the sample. The specimen was PBMCs from blood, collected around 25 months after vaccination. Every receptor here comes from a man aged 50-75 years who received an inactivated influenza vaccine. Donor details come from another sample of the same person, matched by shared clones.

This clonotype was counted a few times. The genes are TRBV6-2 or TRBV6-3 and TRBJ1-5, with D unresolved. The CDR3 sequence is 16 residues long. Germline CDR1 reads MNHEY; CDR2 reads SVGEGT. The V end lost 1 base, the J end lost 1 base, and 11 bases lay between the germline ends. The DNA for the CDR3 is TGTGCCAGCAGTTACTTTCGGCCCCGCAGCAATCAGCCCCAGCATTTT. It specifies CASSYFRPRSNQPQHF.

About this clonotype: The junction shows a germline mismatch at one end, possibly a read error. J is TRBJ2-7 and V is TRBV6-2 or TRBV6-3; no clear D. The germline V gene has CDR1 MNHEY and CDR2 SVGEGT. CDR3 size: 16 residues. The CDR3 is CASSHSTALISYEQYF. In DNA, the CDR3 is TGTGCCAGCAGTCACTCAACAGCCCTGATCTCCTACGAGCAGTACTTC.

Details on this clonotype: Possible read error: a much larger clone is one base away. CDR3 sequence (DNA): TGTGCCAGCAGTTATACGGCACGCTACGAGCATTACTTC. It specifies CASSYTARYEHYF. The chain combines TRBV4-2 with TRBJ2-7; D is undetermined. The CDR3 contains 13 residues. Germline lookup yields CDR1 LGHNA and CDR2 YNFKEQ.

This clonotype was detected ten times or more. The chain combines TRBV7-6 with TRBJ2-3, with D tentatively TRBD2 (6 bases). With 0 bases removed from V and 4 bases from J, the gap between germline ends came to 8 bases. Per germline, CDR1 SGHVS and CDR2 FNYEAQ. This CDR3 spans 14 amino acids. For the CDR3, the DNA is TGTGCCAGCAGCTTAGCGACTAGTTCAGATACGCAGTATTTT. Protein: CASSLATSSDTQYF.

This clonotype has at least ten counts. J is TRBJ1-1 and V is TRBV4-1, with 8 bases matching TRBD1. From germline, CDR1 is MGHRA and CDR2 YSYEKL. The J segment lost 4 bases and the V segment lost 6 bases, leaving 10 bases of the junction unmatched. The CDR3 sequence is 15 residues long. The CDR3 sequence: CASSSQGAGGTEAFF. The DNA for the CDR3 is TGCGCCAGCAGTAGCCAGGGGGCGGGTGGCACTGAAGCTTTCTTT.

This chain uses TRBV19 with TRBJ1-2; TRBD1 might be the D (6 bases). The CDR3 runs 16 residues. Germline V lookup: CDR1 LNHDA, CDR2 SQIVND (reference sequence). V was pared by 6 bases and J by 4 bases, with 21 bases between. The CDR3, as DNA: TGTGCCAGTAGCGGATCAGGGGCGCGGTTAAGCTATGGCTACACCTTC. Translation gives CASSGSGARLSYGYTF.

A few counts support this clonotype. V and J are TRBV6-2 or TRBV6-3 and TRBJ2-4; 10 bases map to TRBD1. Germline V gives CDR1 MNHEY, CDR2 SVGEGT. Trimming removed 6 bases from V and 0 bases from J; junction bases left unmatched: 5. The CDR3 is 16 amino acids. The CDR3 nucleotides read TGTGCCAGCAGCTCGACAGGGGGCTCAGCCAAAAACATTCAGTACTTC. It translates to CASSSTGGSAKNIQYF.

V and J are TRBV5-1 and TRBJ2-5; 14 nucleotides match TRBD2. V shed 4 bases, J shed 4 bases, and the junction held 9 bases outside the gene matches. CDR3 length: 17 residues. Germline CDR1 SGHRS, CDR2 YFSETQ. CDR3 in amino acids: CASSAGLAGVDGETQYF. The CDR3 nucleotides read TGCGCCAGCAGCGCGGGACTAGCGGGGGTTGATGGAGAGACCCAGTACTTC.

The genes are TRBV24-1 and TRBJ2-5, with TRBD1 as a possible D gene (6 bases). The CDR3 is made up of 15 amino acids. V shed 4 bases and J shed 4 bases, with 15 bases lying between them. Germline CDR1 reads KGHDR; CDR2 reads SFDVKD. For the CDR3, the DNA is TGTGCCACCAGTGACAGGGGTAACCTTAGAGAGACCCAGTACTTC. This gives the protein CATSDRGNLRETQYF.

The chain uses TRBV5-1 and TRBJ2-3; D is uncertain. Germline lookup yields CDR1 SGHRS and CDR2 YFSETQ. Trimming took 4 bases from V and 5 from J, leaving 11 bases between them. The CDR3 runs to 13 residues. CDR3 sequence: CASSKLDQDTQYF. The CDR3, as DNA: TGCGCCAGCAGCAAGTTGGACCAAGATACGCAGTATTTT.

This clonotype was seen more than once but under ten times. V gene TRBV20-1 combines with J gene TRBJ1-1, with D possibly matching TRBD1 (5 bases). CDR3 size: 14 residues. Germline CDR1 reads DFQATT; CDR2 reads SNEGSKA (reference sequence). V gave up 4 bases and J gave up 1 base, with 13 bases separating them. The CDR3: CSATGRGSNTEAFF. CDR3 sequence (DNA): TGCAGTGCTACAGGGAGAGGTTCGAACACTGAAGCTTTCTTT.

This clonotype has a handful of counts. The gene calls are TRBV7-9 and TRBJ2-2; 11 bases are a match to TRBD2. The CDR3 is made up of 16 amino acids. Germline CDR1 is SEHNR and CDR2 is FQNEAQ (reference sequence). Trimming cost V 5 bases and J 3 bases; bases outside gene matches: 5. This CDR3 reads CASSPGLAGYTGELFF. The CDR3 region has the DNA TGTGCCAGCAGCCCCGGACTAGCGGGCTACACCGGGGAGCTGTTTTTT.

A note on this clonotype: A much larger clone lies a single base off, so this may be a read error. This chain uses TRBV12-3 or TRBV12-4 with TRBJ2-3; 9 nucleotides line up with TRBD2. V lost 2 bases, J lost 5 bases, and 11 bases stayed unmatched. The CDR3 contains 17 residues. The CDR3 reads CASSLLGSGGQGDTQYF. CDR3 bases: TGTGCCAGCAGTTTACTGGGTAGCGGGGGTCAAGGAGATACGCAGTATTTT.

The rearrangement joins TRBV24-1 to TRBJ1-2, with 7 nucleotides matching TRBD1. This CDR3 comprises 17 residues. The germline CDR1 and CDR2 sequences are KGHDR and SFDVKD. V lost 4 bases to trimming and J lost 7 bases; unmatched junction nucleotides: 17. The CDR3 is CATSDQGELADPRGYTF. The CDR3 nucleotides read TGTGCCACCAGTGACCAGGGGGAACTTGCGGATCCCCGTGGCTACACCTTC.

This clonotype has at least ten counts. This chain connects TRBV12-3 or TRBV12-4 to TRBJ1-6; 9 bases match TRBD1. This CDR3 has 15 residues. V gave up 5 bases and J gave up 7 bases; unmatched junction bases: 6. DNA for the CDR3: TGTGCCAGCAGTCAATCCGGGACAGGGAATTCACCCCTCCACTTT. Its protein is CASSQSGTGNSPLHF.

A remark on this clonotype: With a much larger clone just one base away, this may be a read error. This rearrangement joins TRBV29-1 to TRBJ2-1; the D gene is possibly TRBD2 (6 bases). The CDR3 consists of 13 residues. CDR1 is SQVTM and CDR2 is ANQGSEA in the germline V gene. DNA for the CDR3: TGCAGCATTCGACGGGACTCCTACAATGAGCAGGTCTTC. Its translation is CSIRRDSYNEQVF.

The chain links TRBV20-1 to TRBJ2-3, with 12 bases lining up with TRBD2. The V and J ends lost 6 bases and 3 bases, in that order; junction bases with no gene match: 28. The CDR3 contains 22 residues. Per the germline V gene, CDR1 is DFQATT and CDR2 is SNEGSKA (reference sequence). This chain's CDR3 is CSAKGQGTPLTSGSAGTDTQYF. In DNA form, the CDR3 reads TGCAGTGCAAAAGGACAGGGGACGCCCCTGACTAGCGGGAGTGCGGGTACAGATACGCAGTATTTT.

There are a few counts of this clonotype. The chain combines TRBV20-1 with TRBJ2-5; 9 positions match TRBD1. J lost 5 bases, V lost 0 bases, and 7 bases had no gene match. The V gene's germline CDR1 is DFQATT and CDR2 SNEGSKA (reference sequence). This CDR3 region has 15 residues. The CDR3 here is CSARDYTGGSETQYF. The CDR3 DNA reads TGCAGTGCTAGAGATTATACAGGGGGCTCGGAGACCCAGTACTTC.

This clonotype turned up a few times. The J gene is TRBJ2-7, the V gene TRBV15, with D maybe TRBD2 (6 bases). The CDR3 extends over 14 amino acids. V lost 3 bases, J lost 2 bases, and 11 bases lay in between. Germline V gene data show CDR1 as LNHNV and CDR2 as YYDKDF (reference sequence). CDR3 region: CATSRGSGPYEQYF. The CDR3 DNA reads TGTGCCACCAGCAGGGGTAGCGGCCCCTACGAGCAGTACTTC.

Only a few counts were recorded for this clonotype. This chain uses TRBV4-3 with TRBJ2-1, with D possibly matching TRBD2 (5 bases). In germline, CDR1 is LGHNA, CDR2 YSLEER. The CDR3 is 15 residues long. Trimming cost V 0 bases and J 9 bases, with 15 bases left between them. The CDR3, as DNA: TGCGCCAGCAGCCAAGATCGGGATAGCGTGAGTGAGCAGTTCTTC. Translation gives CASSQDRDSVSEQFF.

This clonotype was counted at least ten times. CDR3 DNA sequence: TGTGCCAGCAGCCAAGATTACCGCCCGGCCTACGAGCAGTACTTC. Translation gives CASSQDYRPAYEQYF. V and J are TRBV14 and TRBJ2-7; D is ambiguous. Trimming removed 0 bases at V and 2 bases at J, with 11 bases between. The CDR3 has 15 amino acids. The V gene's germline CDR1 is SGHDN and CDR2 FVKESK.

This clonotype showed up just a few times. This chain's CDR3 is CASRGGRYNEQFF. CDR3 bases: TGTGCCAGCCGCGGGGGGCGTTACAATGAGCAGTTCTTC. The chain links TRBV9 to TRBJ2-1, with TRBD2 matching over 8 bases. This CDR3 has 13 amino acids. The germline CDR1 and CDR2 sequences are SGDLS and YYNGEE. V dropped 7 bases and J dropped 4; count of bases not matched to a gene: 4.

This clonotype has a count of ten or more. The gene calls are TRBV29-1 and TRBJ2-3, with TRBD1 matching over 9 bases. CDR1 is SQVTM, CDR2 ANQGSEA, per germline. CDR3 length equals 13 residues. The CDR3 DNA sequence: TGCAGAGGGGGACAGGGCCCCACAGATACGCAGTATTTT. The encoded protein is CRGGQGPTDTQYF.

This clonotype was seen repeatedly, ten times or more. The J gene is TRBJ2-3, the V gene TRBV5-5; 8 bases fit TRBD1. The CDR3 totals 15 residues. Germline CDR1 and CDR2: SGHKS and YYEKEE (reference sequence). Trimming removed 3 bases from V and 4 bases from J; junction bases left unmatched: 7. As DNA, the CDR3 is TGTGCCAGCAGCTCAAGACAGGGGAGGTCAGATACGCAGTATTTT. Translated: CASSSRQGRSDTQYF. The full variable domain, completed using reference TRBV5-5 and TRBJ2-3, is DAGVTQSPTHLIKTRGQQVTLRCSPISGHKSVSWYQQVLGQGPQFIFQYYEKEERGRGNFPDRFSARQFPNYSSELNVNALLLGDSALYLCASSSRQGRSDTQYFGPGTRLTVL.

The chain couples TRBV28 to TRBJ2-5, with 14 bases aligning to TRBD2. In germline, CDR1 is MDHEN, CDR2 SYDVKM. The CDR3 consists of 16 residues. The V and J ends lost 5 bases and 5 bases, in that order; junction bases with no gene match: 7. The CDR3 region has the DNA TGTGCCAGCAGTAGAGCGACTAGCGGGGGGGCGGAGACCCAGTACTTC. It is translated as CASSRATSGGAETQYF. Based on the CDR3 plus reference TRBV28 and TRBJ2-5, the full variable domain is DVKVTQSSRYLVKRTGEKVFLECVQDMDHENMFWYRQDPGLGLRLIYFSYDVKMKEKGDIPEGYSVSREKKERFSLILESASTNQTSMYLCASSRATSGGAETQYFGPGTRLLVL.

This clonotype was observed at least ten times. The gene calls are TRBV28 and TRBJ2-6; possible D gene TRBD2, 5 bases. The germline V gene has CDR1 MDHEN and CDR2 SYDVKM. The germline V and J ends were trimmed by 7 bases and 4 bases, with 11 bases remaining between them. CDR3 length: 14 amino acids. In DNA form, the CDR3 reads TGTGCCAGCAAGGTGACGGGAGGGGCCAACGTCCTGACTTTC. It translates to CASKVTGGANVLTF.